Following are 23 T cell receptor beta chains from one sample sequenced in a study of blood T cell repertoires in COVID-19. The table came from immunoSEQ multiplex PCR; TCRdb's copy has only in-frame clones and leaves some out. The top ten clones hold 1.1% of a sample with fewer than 300,000 clones, approximately 90% of them seen once. Specimen: PBMCs or T cells enriched from blood (not recorded which). The receptors derive from a woman aged 25-40 years who had recovered from COVID-19.

V is TRBV9 and J is TRBJ2-6; weak D call: TRBD1 (6 bases). The CDR3 loop spans 17 amino acids. CDR1 is SGDLS and CDR2 is YYNGEE in the germline V gene. Trimming removed 4 bases from V and 0 bases from J, with 14 bases in between. The CDR3 reads CASSSRTANSGANVLTF. The CDR3 nucleotides read TGTGCCAGCAGCTCGCGGACAGCTAACTCTGGGGCCAACGTCCTGACTTTC.

The chain combines TRBV28 with TRBJ2-4; 10 nucleotides line up with TRBD1. With V trimmed by 6 bases and J by 1 base, 9 bases remained unmatched. The germline CDR1 and CDR2 sequences are MDHEN and SYDVKM. There are 17 residues in the CDR3. For the CDR3, the DNA is TGTGCCAGCAGCTACCCCACGGGACAGGGGGCCAAAAACATTCAGTACTTC. Translation gives CASSYPTGQGAKNIQYF.

V and J are TRBV5-1 and TRBJ2-7, with 10 bases lining up with TRBD1. The CDR3 has 14 amino acids. V shed 4 bases and J 2 bases; nucleotides not matched to a gene: 3. Germline V gene lookup returns CDR1 SGHRS and CDR2 YFSETQ. The CDR3 sequence is CASSRGTGAYEQYF. CDR3 DNA sequence: TGCGCCAGCAGCCGCGGGACAGGGGCCTACGAGCAGTACTTC.

The V call is TRBV7-9, the J call TRBJ2-7; 7 positions match TRBD1. There are 13 residues in the CDR3. With 6 bases clipped from V and 2 bases from J, the junction kept 4 bases outside the gene matches. Germline CDR1 reads SEHNR; CDR2 reads FQNEAQ (reference sequence). The CDR3 sequence: CASSHTGAYEQYF. The CDR3 DNA is TGTGCCAGCAGTCATACAGGGGCCTACGAGCAGTACTTC. Together with reference TRBV7-9 and TRBJ2-7, the CDR3 gives the full variable domain: DTGVSQNPRHKITKRGQNVTFRCDPISEHNRLYWYRQTLGQGPEFLTYFQNEAQLEKSRLLSDRFSAERPKGSFSTLEIQRTEQGDSAMYLCASSHTGAYEQYFGPGTRLTVT.

This clone was seen more than once but under ten times. The rearrangement links TRBV7-3 to TRBJ1-2, with D maybe TRBD1 (6 bases). This CDR3 has 13 residues. The germline V gene encodes CDR1 SGHTA and CDR2 FQGTGA. V was trimmed by 1 base and J by 5 bases, leaving 8 bases between them. CDR3: CASSLSQGYGYTF. The CDR3 bases are TGTGCCAGCAGCTTAAGTCAGGGGTATGGCTACACCTTC.

This chain connects TRBV4-1 to TRBJ2-1; 11 nucleotides match TRBD2. Germline CDR1 MGHRA, CDR2 YSYEKL. Trimming took 0 bases from V and 3 from J; bases not matched to a gene: 7. The CDR3 consists of 18 residues. DNA of the CDR3: TGCGCCAGCAGCCAAGAGCTAGCGGGAGGCCCCAGCTACAATGAGCAGTTCTTC. Translated, it gives CASSQELAGGPSYNEQFF.

The genes are TRBV6-2 or TRBV6-3 and TRBJ1-2; 10 bases map to TRBD1. The CDR3 is 16 amino acids. Germline-derived CDR1 and CDR2 are MNHEY and SVGEGT. Trimming removed 2 bases from V and 8 bases from J; junction bases left unmatched: 11. DNA of the CDR3: TGTGCCAGCAGTTACCGGGACAGGGGTAAGCTGGGCGGCTACACCTTC. Translating gives CASSYRDRGKLGGYTF.

This clone was detected only once. The CDR3 DNA reads TGTGCCAGCGCCGCGGGGGGCACGGCTGAAGCTTTCTTT. This codes for CASAAGGTAEAFF. The V call is TRBV9, the J call TRBJ1-1; D might be TRBD1 (6 bases). The CDR3 runs to 13 residues. The V gene lost 7 bases and the J gene lost 6 bases, with 16 bases spanning the gap. The germline gives CDR1 SGDLS, CDR2 YYNGEE.

The chain has TRBV6-2 or TRBV6-3 and TRBJ1-4; TRBD1 matches 7 bases. The CDR3 has 16 amino acids. Looked up from germline, CDR1 is MNHEY and CDR2 is SVGEGT. The V segment lost 5 bases and the J segment 2 bases; nucleotides outside the gene matches: 8. CDR3 sequence: CASSGRGTATNEKLFF. In DNA, the CDR3 is TGTGCCAGCAGTGGACGAGGGACAGCTACTAATGAAAAACTGTTTTTT.

The chain links TRBV14 to TRBJ1-2; D gene uncertain. Looked up from germline, CDR1 is SGHDN and CDR2 is FVKESK. V was pared by 4 bases and J by 0 bases, with 9 bases between. There are 14 residues in the CDR3. The chain's CDR3 is CASSPLEANYGYTF. The CDR3 nucleotides are TGTGCCAGCAGCCCCCTAGAAGCTAACTATGGCTACACCTTC. Variable domain in full (rest from reference TRBV14 and TRBJ1-2): EAGVTQFPSHSVIEKGQTVTLRCDPISGHDNLYWYRRVMGKEIKFLLHFVKESKQDESGMPNNRFLAERTGGTYSTLKVQPAELEDSGVYFCASSPLEANYGYTFGSGTRLTVV.

The gene calls are TRBV6-5 and TRBJ2-7; D not resolved. The V and J ends lost 0 bases and 5 bases respectively, with 2 bases between them. The CDR3 is 11 amino acids. The germline V gene encodes CDR1 MNHEY and CDR2 SVGAGI. Here the CDR3 DNA reads TGTGCCAGCAGTTACTCTAACGAGCAGTACTTC. Translated, it gives CASSYSNEQYF.

The genes are TRBV24-1 and TRBJ2-4, with 8 bases that match TRBD1. Germline values: CDR1 KGHDR, CDR2 SFDVKD. With 3 bases clipped from V and 1 base from J, the junction kept 10 bases outside the gene matches. This CDR3 spans 18 amino acids. DNA for the CDR3: TGTGCCACCAGTGATGCGGGACAGGAGGGTCTGGCCAAAAACATTCAGTACTTC. Protein: CATSDAGQEGLAKNIQYF.

The chain joins TRBV2 to TRBJ2-2; 10 bases are a match to TRBD2. The trim removed 2 bases at V and 4 bases at J, leaving 4 bases unmatched. This CDR3 has 16 residues. Germline CDR1 and CDR2: SNHLY and FYNNEI. The CDR3, as DNA: TGTGCCAGCAGTGAATTTTCTAGCGGGGGCACCGGGGAGCTGTTTTTT. This codes for CASSEFSSGGTGELFF. The full variable domain, rest sourced from reference TRBV2 and TRBJ2-2, is EPEVTQTPSHQVTQMGQEVILRCVPISNHLYFYWYRQILGQKVEFLVSFYNNEISEKSEIFDDQFSVERPDGSNFTLKIRSTKLEDSAMYFCASSEFSSGGTGELFFGEGSRLTVL.

In the case of this clone: The sample has other DNA sequences that encode this CDR3 too. The chain links TRBV30 to TRBJ2-7, with 8 bases matching TRBD1. Germline V CDR1 and CDR2: GTSNPN, SVGIG (reference sequence). This CDR3 is 13 amino acids long. V lost 1 base, J lost 4 bases, and 3 bases stayed unmatched. This CDR3 reads CAWSGTGPYEQYF. The CDR3 bases are TGTGCCTGGAGTGGGACAGGGCCTTACGAGCAGTACTTC.

The rearrangement links TRBV6-4 to TRBJ2-1, with TRBD2 identical over 11 bases. Germline trimming cut 0 bases from V and 8 bases from J; bases unmatched to any gene: 3. This CDR3 is 15 amino acids long. Germline V lookup: CDR1 MRHNA, CDR2 SNTAGT. CDR3 amino acids: CASSDSPSGRHEQFF. The CDR3 DNA is TGTGCCAGCAGTGACTCTCCTAGCGGGAGGCATGAGCAGTTCTTC.

The J gene is TRBJ1-5, the V gene TRBV2, with D tentatively TRBD1 (5 bases). CDR1 and CDR2 (germline): SNHLY, FYNNEI. V was pared by 6 bases and J by 4 bases, with 16 bases between. This CDR3 has 15 amino acids. CDR3 in amino acids: CASRLAGHVNQPQHF. The CDR3 bases are TGTGCCAGCAGATTGGCGGGGCATGTGAATCAGCCCCAGCATTTT.

The J gene is TRBJ2-5, the V gene TRBV6-5; TRBD2 might be the D (7 bases). In germline, CDR1 is MNHEY, CDR2 SVGAGI. This CDR3 is 15 amino acids long. V lost 4 bases, J lost 4 bases, and 16 bases lay in between. The CDR3 DNA is TGTGCCAGCAGTTGGACGGGGGGCGCTGGAGAGACCCAGTACTTC. Translating it yields CASSWTGGAGETQYF.

The V call is TRBV9, the J call TRBJ1-5; 11 nucleotides agree with TRBD1. Per the germline V gene, CDR1 is SGDLS and CDR2 is YYNGEE. J gave up 5 bases and V 5 bases, and 6 bases lay outside the gene matches. This CDR3 has 15 amino acids. This chain's CDR3 is CASSLGTGGYQPQHF. The CDR3 DNA sequence: TGTGCCAGCAGTCTGGGGACAGGGGGATATCAGCCCCAGCATTTT.

The chain joins TRBV2 to TRBJ2-5, with D possibly TRBD1 on 5 matching bases. Germline CDR1 is SNHLY and CDR2 is FYNNEI. This CDR3 region has 11 residues. The ends were cut back, 10 bases at V and 5 bases at J, with 11 bases in the middle. The CDR3 DNA follows: TGTGCCACCAGACAGCTGGAGACCCAGTACTTC. This encodes CATRQLETQYF.

This chain uses TRBV5-1 with TRBJ1-1, with D tentatively TRBD1 (5 bases). The CDR3 length is 14 residues. V gave up 4 bases and J gave up 1 base, with 11 bases separating them. The germline V gene has CDR1 SGHRS and CDR2 YFSETQ. The CDR3 region is CASSPTTGNTEAFF. The CDR3 DNA follows: TGCGCCAGCAGCCCAACAACAGGGAACACTGAAGCTTTCTTT. Full variable domain (rest looked up from reference TRBV5-1 and TRBJ1-1): KAGVTQTPRYLIKTRGQQVTLSCSPISGHRSVSWYQQTPGQGLQFLFEYFSETQRNKGNFPGRFSGRQFSNSRSEMNVSTLELGDSALYLCASSPTTGNTEAFFGQGTRLTVV.

The V gene is TRBV2, the J gene TRBJ1-5, with 12 positions matching TRBD1. The trim removed 8 bases at V and 7 bases at J, leaving 6 bases unmatched. CDR1 and CDR2 (germline): SNHLY, FYNNEI. The length of the CDR3 is 14 residues. CDR3 sequence reads: CASWGQGAGQPQHF. The CDR3 DNA sequence: TGTGCCAGCTGGGGACAGGGGGCGGGGCAGCCCCAGCATTTT.

J is TRBJ2-3 and V is TRBV13; TRBD1 agrees at 7 bases. With 4 bases clipped from V and 2 bases from J, the junction kept 9 bases outside the gene matches. Germline CDR1 is PRHDT and CDR2 is FYEKMQ (reference sequence). The CDR3 has 16 amino acids. CDR3 loop: CASSSPGQTVTDTQYF. The CDR3 DNA reads as TGTGCCAGCAGCTCACCGGGACAGACCGTCACAGATACGCAGTATTTT.

This clone was picked up one time. The V and J genes are TRBV6-1 and TRBJ1-4, with D possibly matching TRBD1 (5 bases). V lost 1 base to trimming and J lost 8 bases, with 20 bases between them. The CDR3 has 17 residues. Germline V gene lookup returns CDR1 MNHNS and CDR2 SASEGT. In DNA form, the CDR3 reads TGTGCCAGCAGTGAAGACAGGCCACCCCTGAGGAAGGAAAAACTGTTTTTT. Protein: CASSEDRPPLRKEKLFF.